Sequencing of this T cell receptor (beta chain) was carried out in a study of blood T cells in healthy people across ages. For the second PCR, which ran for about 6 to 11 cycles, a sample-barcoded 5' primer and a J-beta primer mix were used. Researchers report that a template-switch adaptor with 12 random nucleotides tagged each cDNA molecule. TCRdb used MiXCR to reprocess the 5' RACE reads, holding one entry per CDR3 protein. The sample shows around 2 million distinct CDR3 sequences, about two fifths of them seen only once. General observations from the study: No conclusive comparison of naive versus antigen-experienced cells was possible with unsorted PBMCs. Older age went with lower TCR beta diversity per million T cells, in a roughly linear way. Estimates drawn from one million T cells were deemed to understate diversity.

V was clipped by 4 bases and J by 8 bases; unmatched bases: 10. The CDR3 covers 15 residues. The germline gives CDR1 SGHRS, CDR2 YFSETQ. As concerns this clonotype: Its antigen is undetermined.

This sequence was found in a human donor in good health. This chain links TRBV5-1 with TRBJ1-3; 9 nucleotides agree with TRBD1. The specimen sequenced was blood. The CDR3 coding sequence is TGCGCCAGCAGCGGAACGGGACAGGGAGCGGACACCATATATTTT. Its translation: CASSGTGQGADTIYF.